This T cell receptor beta chain was captured by sequencing in a study of blood T cell repertoires in COVID-19. In the authors' workflow: How many nucleated cells were present was estimated from reference gene primer amplification. Measured with immunoSEQ multiplex PCR; TCRdb has only the in-frame clones, and not every one. Clone size and V and J calls were adopted from that table, with D and trimming inferred from the DNA. This table holds about 280,000 clones, 65% to 90% found once. Trimming took off 1 base at V and 5 bases at J, with 17 bases between the two ends. The germline CDR1 and CDR2 sequences are LGHNA and YSLEER. CDR3 length equals 16 residues.

The chain couples TRBV4-3 to TRBJ1-1; possible D gene TRBD1, 6 bases. The receptor was derived from a man aged 50-60 years with active or convalescent COVID-19. Sequencing was performed on peripheral blood. In nucleotides, the CDR3 is TGCGCCAGCAGCCAAGTCTCGGCGGGGGCGCCTACTGAAGCTTTCTTT. This sequence encodes CASSQVSAGAPTEAFF.